This entry concerns a single TCR beta chain. Method: immunoSEQ multiplex PCR; TCRdb's copy keeps in-frame clones and lacks some. This table has around 41,000 clones, approximately 90% appearing once. The data derive from a study of blood T cell repertoires in COVID-19. Across the study: The analysed material was cDNA or gDNA that came from T cells, B-cell-depleted T cells, or PBMCs.

This receptor was taken from a woman older than 75 with active COVID-19. Sequencing was performed on peripheral blood.

In DNA, the CDR3 is TGTGCCAGCAGCCAAGACAGGGTTAATTCACCCCTCCACTTT. Amino acid sequence: CASSQDRVNSPLHF. V and J are TRBV3-1 (or the pseudogene TRBV3-2) and TRBJ1-6; a possible D gene is TRBD1 (5 bases). Germline-derived CDR1 and CDR2 are LGHDT and YNNKEL (reference sequence). The CDR3 covers 14 residues. Trimming took 0 bases from V and 6 from J, leaving 6 bases between them.